The 30 T cell receptor beta chains below come from one sample, sequenced in a study of T-cell reconstitution after alpha-beta-depleted transplantation in children. Unique molecular identifiers featured in how the TCRbeta library was prepared. TCRdb reprocessed the PCR reads with MiXCR, giving one entry per CDR3 protein. This sample carries some 550,000 distinct CDR3 sequences, roughly 24% of them seen once, and the ten largest clones take roughly an eighth. This specimen was PBMCs, mostly from graft donor cells, taken 360 days after TCRalphabeta/CD19-depleted stem cell transplant. Receptor source: a boy younger than two who had a stem cell transplant for acute myeloid leukemia, so the T cells may come from the graft donor.

This clonotype was counted only a few times. The chain couples TRBV29-1 to TRBJ2-2; either TRBD1 or TRBD2 may fit D (5 bases each). The ends were cut back, 4 bases at V and 4 bases at J, with 10 bases in the middle. Germline V CDR1 and CDR2: SQVTM, ANQGSEA. CDR3 length: 13 residues. DNA of the CDR3: TGCAGCGTTGCTGGGGACCCCACCGGGGAGCTGTTTTTT. Its protein is CSVAGDPTGELFF.

The chain links TRBV20-1 to TRBJ2-3, with D perhaps being TRBD1 or TRBD2 (6 bases each). Trimming removed 3 bases at V and 1 base at J, with 17 bases between. The germline V gene encodes CDR1 DFQATT and CDR2 SNEGSKA (reference sequence). CDR3 length: 16 amino acids. The CDR3 loop reads CSASTGAPSRTDTQYF. The CDR3 nucleotides read TGCAGTGCTAGCACGGGGGCCCCGAGTCGCACAGATACGCAGTATTTT.

This clonotype was seen a few times. V is TRBV20-1 and J is TRBJ2-2, with D perhaps TRBD2 (6 bases). The CDR3 is made up of 14 amino acids. The germline V gene encodes CDR1 DFQATT and CDR2 SNEGSKA (reference sequence). Trimming took 1 base from V and 4 from J, leaving 10 bases between them. Here the CDR3 DNA reads TGCAGTGCTAGAGGACCCGGGGGCACCGGGGAGCTGTTTTTT. As protein: CSARGPGGTGELFF.

The V and J genes are TRBV20-1 and TRBJ2-7; 10 bases map to TRBD2. Trimming at V came to 1 base and at J to 3 bases, leaving 6 bases not matched to a gene. CDR1 is DFQATT, CDR2 SNEGSKA, per germline (reference sequence). CDR3 length equals 15 residues. DNA of the CDR3: TGCAGTGCTAGAGGGGGTAGCGGGGGGCTCTACGAGCAGTACGTC. Amino acid sequence: CSARGGSGGLYEQYV.

The rearrangement uses TRBV11-2 and TRBJ2-7; possibly TRBD1 or TRBD2 for D (5 bases each). Germline CDR1 and CDR2: SGHAT and FQNNGV. This CDR3 spans 14 amino acids. The V end lost 5 bases, the J end lost 3 bases, and 14 bases lay between the germline ends. CDR3 in amino acids: CASSITGASYEQYV. The CDR3 nucleotides are TGTGCCAGCAGCATTACCGGGGCAAGCTACGAGCAGTACGTC.

This clonotype was observed many times. DNA of the CDR3: TGCGCCAGCAGCTTGGGGCTAGCGGGGGGCCCGTACCAAGAGACCCAGTACTTC. This sequence encodes CASSLGLAGGPYQETQYF. The V and J genes are TRBV5-1 and TRBJ2-5, with TRBD2 matching 11 bases. Germline CDR1 and CDR2: SGHRS and YFSETQ. The CDR3 has 18 amino acids. The trim removed 0 bases at V and 0 bases at J, leaving 7 bases unmatched.

In its sample, this clonotype was seen a few times. V is TRBV12-5 and J is TRBJ2-7, with D perhaps TRBD1 (6 bases). Germline V CDR1 and CDR2: LGHNT, FRNRAP. This CDR3 is 16 amino acids long. The V end lost 2 bases, the J end lost 1 base, and 15 bases lay between the germline ends. Here the CDR3 reads CASGLNGARGSYEQYF. The CDR3 DNA sequence: TGTGCTAGTGGTTTGAACGGGGCCAGGGGATCCTACGAGCAGTACTTC.

This clonotype has ten or more counts. This chain connects TRBV7-2 to TRBJ2-3; D remains ambiguous. V lost 3 bases and J lost 2, with 9 bases in between. CDR1 and CDR2 (germline): SGHTA, FQGNSA. This CDR3 has 14 amino acids. CDR3 nucleotide sequence: TGTGCCAGCAGCTTTTATTCGGTCACAGATACGCAGTATTTT. Protein sequence: CASSFYSVTDTQYF.

This clonotype was counted at least ten times. V and J are TRBV6-1 and TRBJ2-2; the match to TRBD2 covers 8 bases. V shed 6 bases and J 1 base; nucleotides not matched to a gene: 1. The CDR3 loop spans 14 amino acids. Germline lookup yields CDR1 MNHNS and CDR2 SASEGT. The CDR3 region is CASRLAENTGELFF. The CDR3 nucleotides are TGTGCCAGCAGACTAGCGGAGAACACCGGGGAGCTGTTTTTT.

This clonotype was counted only a few times. This sequence joins TRBV15 and TRBJ2-7; no definite D call. Per germline, CDR1 LNHNV and CDR2 YYDKDF (reference sequence). This CDR3 spans 13 amino acids. The germline V and J ends were trimmed by 3 bases and 1 base, with 7 bases remaining between them. In nucleotides, the CDR3 is TGTGCCACCAGCAGCACAGATTCCTACGAGCAGTACGTC. It specifies CATSSTDSYEQYV.

This clonotype turned up a few times. This chain uses TRBV20-1 with TRBJ2-7; D is unresolved. Germline assignment: CDR1 DFQATT and CDR2 SNEGSKA (reference sequence). The V end was cut by 4 bases, the J end by 5 bases, with 9 bases between. This CDR3 region has 11 residues. CDR3 nucleotide sequence: TGCAGTGCTAATGGGGTAAACGAGCAGTACGTC. It specifies CSANGVNEQYV.

The V gene is TRBV4-1, the J gene TRBJ1-1; D ambiguous. Germline CDR1 reads MGHRA; CDR2 reads YSYEKL. This CDR3 has 14 amino acids. The V and J ends lost 3 bases and 0 bases respectively, with 8 bases between them. CDR3 coding DNA: TGCGCCAGCAGCCAGGGAAAATTGAACACTGAAGCTTTCTTT. Amino acid sequence: CASSQGKLNTEAFF.

CDR3 DNA: TGCGCCAGCACCAGGGACAGGGAAGCTTTCTTT. Its translation: CASTRDREAFF. The chain is built from TRBV5-1 and TRBJ1-1, with TRBD1 identical over 8 bases. V trimming: 6 bases; J trimming: 8 bases; junction bases outside the gene matches: 3. The CDR3 is 11 amino acids. Germline CDR1 SGHRS, CDR2 YFSETQ.

This clonotype came up a few times. CDR3 in amino acids: CSARRQGSNQPQHF. CDR3 DNA sequence: TGCAGTGCTAGGAGACAGGGGAGCAATCAGCCCCAGCATTTT. The rearrangement joins TRBV20-1 to TRBJ1-5; 8 nucleotides agree with TRBD1. The CDR3 covers 14 residues. With V trimmed by 3 bases and J by 1 base, 2 bases remained unmatched. Germline V gene data show CDR1 as DFQATT and CDR2 as SNEGSKA (reference sequence).

The chain combines TRBV28 with TRBJ2-7, with 7 bases fitting TRBD1. CDR3 length: 12 residues. Looked up from germline, CDR1 is MDHEN and CDR2 is SYDVKM. Germline trimming cut 4 bases from V and 4 bases from J; bases unmatched to any gene: 1. CDR3 sequence: CASSWGQYEQYV. The CDR3 nucleotides are TGTGCCAGCAGTTGGGGACAGTACGAGCAGTACGTC.

This clonotype was recorded a few times. The rearrangement joins TRBV20-1 to TRBJ2-5; TRBD2 agrees at 9 bases. Trimming removed 6 bases from V and 5 bases from J; junction bases left unmatched: 13. The germline CDR1 and CDR2 sequences are DFQATT and SNEGSKA (reference sequence). The CDR3 extends over 15 amino acids. In DNA, the CDR3 is TGCAGTGCCCCTAAATTGCGGGGGGGGCGGGAGACCCAGTACTTC. The encoded protein is CSAPKLRGGRETQYF.

This clonotype has just a few counts. This rearrangement joins TRBV20-1 to TRBJ2-5; 10 nucleotides agree with TRBD2. The J segment lost 2 bases and the V segment lost 2 bases, leaving 5 bases of the junction unmatched. The CDR3 runs to 15 residues. The germline V gene has CDR1 DFQATT and CDR2 SNEGSKA (reference sequence). The CDR3 protein is CSARPLTSGQETQYF. The CDR3 nucleotides read TGCAGTGCTAGACCCCTGACTAGCGGGCAAGAGACCCAGTACTTC.

A few counts support this clonotype. The conserved closing phenylalanine or tryptophan is absent in this CDR3, likely reflecting a read error. The chain combines TRBV19 with TRBJ1-2; unclear D gene. V was cut by 9 bases and J by 0 bases, with 17 bases left in between. CDR1 and CDR2 (germline): LNHDA, SQIVND (reference sequence). The length of the CDR3 is 15 residues. The CDR3 coding sequence is TGTGCCAGCGAAGTAGGTGGGGTCCCTAACTATGGCTACACCATC. Its protein is CASEVGGVPNYGYTI.

This clonotype was counted many times. The rearrangement joins TRBV20-1 to TRBJ1-1; TRBD1 agrees at 10 bases. V was clipped by 5 bases and J by 5 bases; unmatched bases: 5. From germline, CDR1 is DFQATT and CDR2 SNEGSKA (reference sequence). The CDR3 length is 13 residues. The CDR3 is CSAQDRGRTEAFF. Here the CDR3 DNA reads TGCAGTGCTCAAGACAGGGGGCGGACTGAAGCTTTCTTT.

This clonotype showed up many times. The chain carries TRBV20-1 and TRBJ2-2, with 8 bases that match TRBD1. The CDR3 runs 13 residues. With 5 bases clipped from V and 1 base from J, the junction kept 0 bases outside the gene matches. The germline V gene encodes CDR1 DFQATT and CDR2 SNEGSKA (reference sequence). CDR3 region: CSAGQGNTGELFF. As DNA, the CDR3 is TGCAGTGCTGGACAGGGGAACACCGGGGAGCTGTTTTTT.

V is TRBV7-2 and J is TRBJ2-7; TRBD1 agrees at 10 bases. There are 15 residues in the CDR3. With 3 bases clipped from V and 1 base from J, the junction kept 3 bases outside the gene matches. Germline lookup yields CDR1 SGHTA and CDR2 FQGNSA. CDR3 region: CASSLDRGGSYEQYF. The CDR3 nucleotides read TGTGCCAGCAGCTTGGACAGGGGGGGATCCTACGAGCAGTACTTC.

Details on this clonotype: At one end the junction does not follow the germline gene, possibly because of a read error. The V call is TRBV5-1, the J call TRBJ2-3, with D uncertain. The germline V gene has CDR1 SGHRS and CDR2 YFSETQ. This CDR3 is 14 amino acids long. The chain's CDR3 is CASSLVLGTDTQYF. CDR3 coding DNA: TGTGCCAGCAGCTTGGTCTTGGGCACAGATACGCAGTATTTT.

This clonotype showed up many times. The CDR3 protein is CASSESGGGCTGELFF. In DNA form, the CDR3 reads TGTGCCAGCAGTGAATCAGGGGGCGGATGTACCGGGGAGCTGTTTTTT. J is TRBJ2-2 and V is TRBV25-1, with 8 bases that match TRBD1. CDR1 and CDR2 (germline): MGHDK, SYGVNS. This CDR3 spans 16 amino acids. Trimming cost V 1 base and J 5 bases; bases outside gene matches: 6.

Many counts were recorded for this clonotype. The chain recombines TRBV21-1 with TRBJ2-1; the listed D gene, TRBD2, was not tested against the DNA. TRBV21-1 is termed a pseudogene. CDR3 length equals 15 residues. The chain's CDR3 is CASSRKTSGGREQFF. CDR3 nucleotides: TGTGCCAGCAGCCGAAAGACTAGCGGGGGCCGAGAGCAGTTCTTC.

In its sample, this clonotype was seen many times. This chain links TRBV20-1 with TRBJ2-7; a weak D match, TRBD2 (7 bases). CDR1 DFQATT and CDR2 SNEGSKA come from the germline V gene (reference sequence). V lost 3 bases to trimming and J lost 4 bases, with 13 bases between them. The CDR3 has 13 amino acids. The CDR3 sequence is CSARKGGRYEQYF. As DNA, the CDR3 is TGCAGTGCTAGGAAGGGGGGGCGGTACGAGCAGTACTTC.

This clonotype occurred many times. The CDR3 DNA is TGCGCCAGCAGCTACGGAGGGGAAGCTTTCTTT. Translation gives CASSYGGEAFF. The chain uses TRBV5-1 and TRBJ1-1, with no clear D. CDR1 and CDR2 (germline): SGHRS, YFSETQ. The V end lost 3 bases, the J end lost 8 bases, and 8 bases lay between the germline ends. This CDR3 spans 11 amino acids.

This sequence joins TRBV28 and TRBJ2-7; the D is unclear. Trimming stripped 4 bases from V and 3 bases from J, with 4 bases between. There are 11 residues in the CDR3. Germline loops: CDR1 MDHEN, CDR2 SYDVKM. The CDR3 coding sequence is TGTGCCAGCAGTTGGGGCTACGAGCAGTACGTC. This codes for CASSWGYEQYV.

This clonotype was detected many times. CDR3: CAISESTTLEQYV. Here the CDR3 DNA reads TGTGCCATCAGTGAGTCTACCACCCTCGAGCAGTACGTC. The chain joins TRBV10-3 to TRBJ2-7; D unresolved. CDR3 size: 13 residues. CDR1 is ENHRY and CDR2 is SYGVKD in the germline V gene. Trimming stripped 0 bases from V and 6 bases from J, with 9 bases between.

The table lists this clonotype with many counts. The chain recombines TRBV20-1 with TRBJ1-2, with TRBD1 matching over 9 bases. This CDR3 is 14 amino acids long. J lost 2 bases, V lost 3 bases, and 4 bases had no gene match. Per germline, CDR1 DFQATT and CDR2 SNEGSKA (reference sequence). The CDR3 DNA is TGCAGTGCTAGGCCCGGGACAGGGAACTATGGCTACACCTTC. This gives the protein CSARPGTGNYGYTF.

This chain joins TRBV7-9 and TRBJ2-5, with D possibly matching TRBD1 (6 bases). The CDR3 is 16 residues long. Germline CDR1 and CDR2: SEHNR and FQNEAQ (reference sequence). V dropped 6 bases and J dropped 2 bases, with 19 bases sitting between them. CDR3: CASRPPGAGRQETQYF. CDR3 nucleotides: TGTGCCAGCAGACCACCAGGGGCAGGGCGTCAAGAGACCCAGTACTTC.